A selection of T cell receptor beta chains follows, all from one sample in a study of shared clonotypes between healthy human individuals. Libraries were prepared by immunoSEQ multiplex PCR; TCRdb keeps only in-frame clonotypes and omits some of them. The top ten clones hold 0.14% of a sample with roughly 2.6 million clones, approximately 92% of them seen once. Material for sequencing was naive CD4+ T cells sorted from blood. The receptors originated from a young man in good health. The CDR3 runs from the conserved cysteine through the conserved F or W. The D gene is left open where the match is weak. Size is omitted from some rows. Given values are once, few, many or a class for expanded clones.

>TRBJ1-6|NA|TRBV5-1|16|NA
CASSPGQYSYNSPLHF
TGCGCCAGCAGCCCGGGACAATACTCCTATAATTCACCCCTCCACTTT
>TRBJ1-6|NA|TRBV25-1|15|few
CASSETGLMVGTLHF
TGTGCCAGCAGTGAAACAGGCCTCATGGTGGGGACCCTCCACTTT
>TRBJ2-3|NA|TRBV6-1|12|NA
CASNRDTDTQYF
TGTGCCAGCAACCGGGACACAGATACGCAGTATTTT
>TRBJ1-6|TRBD1|TRBV2|19|NA
CASRGQLPGVADYNSPLHF
TGTGCCAGCAGGGGACAGTTGCCGGGAGTGGCTGACTATAATTCACCCCTCCACTTT
>TRBJ1-3|NA|TRBV29-1|15|NA
CSIPDVYGSGNTIYF
TGCAGCATTCCTGACGTGTATGGCTCTGGAAACACCATATATTTT
>TRBJ2-2|TRBD2|TRBV19|14|NA
CASSTGLESGELFF
TGTGCCAGCTCTACGGGACTAGAGTCCGGGGAGCTGTTTTTT
>TRBJ2-7|NA|TRBV5-8|14|NA
CASSSWTISYEQYF
TGTGCCAGCAGCTCATGGACAATTTCCTACGAGCAGTACTTC
>TRBJ2-1|NA|TRBV4-1|14|NA
CASSQAPGWDEQFF
TGCGCCAGCAGCCAAGCCCCGGGGTGGGATGAGCAGTTCTTC
>TRBJ1-3|TRBD1|TRBV7-2|14|NA
CASSLQGKGYTIYF
TGTGCCAGCAGCCTACAGGGGAAAGGTTACACCATATATTTT
>TRBJ1-5|NA|TRBV2|15|NA
CASSENSGASQPQHF
TGTGCCAGCAGTGAAAATTCGGGGGCAAGTCAGCCCCAGCATTTT
>TRBJ1-5|NA|TRBV7-9|14|few
CASSLGPGEQPQHF
TGTGCCAGCAGCTTAGGGCCAGGGGAGCAGCCCCAGCATTTT
>TRBJ2-7|TRBD2|TRBV27|15|NA
CASSRSGGARYEQYF
TGTGCCAGCAGTCGAAGCGGGGGGGCCCGGTACGAGCAGTACTTC
>TRBJ1-3|NA|TRBV4-1|15|NA
CASSQDRTGTNTIYF
TGCGCCAGCAGCCAAGATCGAACAGGTACAAACACCATATATTTT
>TRBJ2-7|NA|TRBV5-5|14|once
CASSFPGSAYEQYF
TGTGCCAGCAGCTTTCCCGGATCCGCCTACGAGCAGTACTTC
>TRBJ1-1|TRBD1|TRBV19|16|NA
CASSIGQGMVADEAFF
TGTGCCAGTAGTATAGGACAGGGGATGGTCGCGGATGAAGCTTTCTTT
>TRBJ2-1|TRBD2|TRBV7-2|18|NA
CASSSHGTSGGPYNEQFF
TGTGCCAGCAGCTCGCACGGGACTAGCGGGGGGCCCTACAATGAGCAGTTCTTC
>TRBJ1-1|TRBD1|TRBV27|17|NA
CASSTRQGRGVNTEAFF
TGTGCCAGCAGTACTCGACAGGGGAGGGGAGTGAACACTGAAGCTTTCTTT
>TRBJ1-3|TRBD1|TRBV7-9|15|once
CASSYGTGYGNTIYF
TGTGCCAGCAGCTACGGGACAGGGTATGGAAACACCATATATTTT
>TRBJ1-2|NA|TRBV30|15|NA
CAWISSFGGAGGYTF
TGTGCCTGGATATCTTCCTTCGGGGGAGCGGGAGGCTACACCTTC
>TRBJ2-2|NA|TRBV6-1|15|NA
CASSEMQGKTGELFF
TGTGCCAGCAGTGAAATGCAGGGGAAAACCGGGGAGCTGTTTTTT
>TRBJ1-1|NA|TRBV5-1|14|NA
CASSLGQKNTEAFF
TGCGCCAGCAGCTTGGGACAGAAAAACACTGAAGCTTTCTTT
>TRBJ2-3|TRBD2|TRBV2|16|NA
CASRGTSGATTDTQYF
TGTGCCAGCAGGGGAACTAGCGGGGCTACCACAGATACGCAGTATTTT
>TRBJ2-3|NA|TRBV20-1|11|NA
CSAIRTDTQYF
TGCAGTGCTATTAGAACAGATACGCAGTATTTT
>TRBJ1-2|NA|TRBV28|14|NA
CASSAQQGGVGYTF
TGTGCCAGCAGTGCGCAACAGGGAGGGGTTGGCTACACCTTC
>TRBJ2-7|TRBD1|TRBV6-5|14|NA
CASSWTGGSYEQYF
TGTGCCAGCAGCTGGACAGGGGGCTCCTACGAGCAGTACTTC
>TRBJ2-1|TRBD2|TRBV7-2|16|NA
CASSLVGTSPNNEQFF
TGTGCCAGCAGCTTAGTGGGGACTAGCCCTAACAATGAGCAGTTCTTC
>TRBJ2-1|NA|TRBV5-4|15|NA
CASSSRSTIGNEQFF
TGTGCCAGCAGCTCTAGATCTACTATTGGGAATGAGCAGTTCTTC
>TRBJ1-5|NA|TRBV19|14|NA
CASSHIQGRQPQHF
TGTGCCAGTAGCCACATCCAGGGCCGGCAGCCCCAGCATTTT
>TRBJ2-1|TRBD1|TRBV6-6|15|NA
CASTRIGTGGNEQFF
TGTGCCAGCACCAGGATCGGGACAGGGGGGAATGAGCAGTTCTTC
>TRBJ1-3|NA|TRBV10-3|13|NA
CAISTGWRNTIYF
TGTGCCATCAGTACAGGGTGGCGAAACACCATATATTTT
>TRBJ2-1|NA|TRBV10-1|14|NA
CASSVPYKDNEQFF
TGCGCCAGCAGTGTTCCGTACAAGGACAATGAGCAGTTCTTC
>TRBJ2-7|TRBD1|TRBV18|15|NA
CASSTGTGVSYEQYF
TGTGCCAGCTCAACCGGGACAGGGGTTTCGTACGAGCAGTACTTC
>TRBJ2-2|TRBD1|TRBV18|16|NA
CASSSQGAAGTGELFF
TGTGCCAGCTCATCTCAGGGGGCCGCTGGCACCGGGGAGCTGTTTTTT
>TRBJ1-2|TRBD1|TRBV5-1|14|NA
CASSLGGGPYGYTF
TGCGCCAGCAGCTTGGGAGGGGGCCCCTATGGCTACACCTTC
>TRBJ1-5|TRBD1|TRBV5-1|16|once
CASSLGYRGSNQPQHF
TGCGCCAGCAGCTTGGGGTACAGGGGGTCTAATCAGCCCCAGCATTTT
>TRBJ1-1|NA|TRBV14|13|NA
CASSHGPNTEAFF
TGTGCCAGCAGCCATGGACCTAACACTGAAGCTTTCTTT
>TRBJ2-1|NA|TRBV21-1|16|NA
CASSSLTRWANNEQFF
TGTGCCAGCAGCAGCCTAACCCGGTGGGCGAACAATGAGCAGTTCTTC
>TRBJ2-7|TRBD2|TRBV14|16|NA
CASSQGRAGFSYEQYF
TGTGCCAGCAGCCAAGGTAGAGCGGGATTTTCCTACGAGCAGTACTTC
>TRBJ1-4|NA|TRBV6-1|13|NA
CASSNPGNEKLFF
TGTGCCAGCAGTAATCCCGGTAATGAAAAACTGTTTTTT
>TRBJ1-1|TRBD1|TRBV7-9|14|NA
CASSSTGTVTEAFF
TGTGCCAGCAGCTCAACCGGGACAGTGACCGAAGCTTTCTTT
>TRBJ1-1|NA|TRBV7-2|14|NA
CASSRTPMNTEAFF
TGTGCCAGCAGCCGAACCCCCATGAACACTGAAGCTTTCTTT
>TRBJ2-1|NA|TRBV5-6|19|NA
CASSLVGFKRLSSYNEQFF
TGTGCCAGCAGCTTGGTTGGTTTTAAGCGGTTGAGCTCCTACAATGAGCAGTTCTTC
>TRBJ2-1|NA|TRBV5-1|14|NA
CASSSGHGNNEQFF
TGCGCCAGCAGCTCCGGGCATGGAAACAATGAGCAGTTCTTC
>TRBJ2-1|NA|TRBV30|13|NA
CAWTGSSYNEQFF
TGTGCCTGGACAGGGAGCTCCTACAATGAGCAGTTCTTC
>TRBJ2-5|TRBD1|TRBV30|14|NA
CAWRPRGLRETQYF
TGTGCCTGGAGGCCCAGGGGGCTGAGGGAGACCCAGTACTTC